Shown below are 18 T cell receptor beta chains from a single sample sequenced in a study of T cells in Graves' hyperthyroidism and ophthalmopathy. Researchers amplified the TCR beta CDR3 regions from RNA transcripts. The primer set for the first-round RT-PCR of the TCR CDR3 was HTBI. TCRdb called the multiplex PCR reads again in MiXCR, with one record for every CDR3 protein. The data show approximately 400,000 distinct CDR3 sequences, with roughly 14% seen just once and roughly 9.6% held by the top ten. Sequenced input: blood. These receptors came from a woman aged 55-70 years with Graves' hyperthyroidism.

This sequence joins TRBV6-2 or TRBV6-3 and TRBJ1-2; D call uncertain. V lost 5 bases and J lost 5, with 6 bases in between. This CDR3 region has 11 residues. Germline V CDR1 and CDR2: MNHEY, SVGEGT. DNA of the CDR3: TGTGCCAGCAGTCGAGGGTATGGCTACACCTTC. This sequence encodes CASSRGYGYTF.

This clonotype was recorded many times. The chain has TRBV10-1 and TRBJ2-7, with TRBD1 as a possible D gene (5 bases). The CDR3 consists of 17 residues. V was cut by 2 bases and J by 0 bases, with 17 bases left in between. Germline CDR1 reads WNHNN; CDR2 reads SYGVQD (reference sequence). Here the CDR3 DNA reads TGCGCCAGCAGTGAGCCGAAGTCAGGGTCGTGCTCCTACGAGCAGTACTTC. Protein product: CASSEPKSGSCSYEQYF.

This clonotype was picked up many times. The J gene is TRBJ2-1, the V gene TRBV7-8; D remains unclear. Germline lookup yields CDR1 SGHVS and CDR2 FQNEAQ. V was trimmed by 6 bases and J by 10 bases, leaving 16 bases between them. This CDR3 has 13 amino acids. The CDR3 region is CASSQARNREQFF. The CDR3 DNA sequence: TGTGCCAGCAGTCAAGCTAGGAATCGGGAGCAGTTCTTC.

This clonotype was detected a few times. V and J are TRBV9 and TRBJ2-7, with D uncertain. Germline V gene lookup returns CDR1 SGDLS and CDR2 YYNGEE. Between the trimmed V and J ends, which lost 4 bases and 1 base, there was a span of 12 bases. The CDR3 contains 14 residues. Written as DNA, the CDR3 is TGTGCCAGCAGCCCCCTCAGAAGATCCTACGAGCAGTACTTC. This sequence encodes CASSPLRRSYEQYF.

The sample holds a few counts of this clonotype. This sequence joins TRBV29-1 and TRBJ2-7, with a tentative D call TRBD2 (6 bases). This CDR3 spans 10 amino acids. Germline V gene sequence: CDR1 SQVTM, CDR2 ANQGSEA. V was cut by 4 bases and J by 6 bases, with 7 bases left in between. The CDR3 DNA reads as TGCAGCGTTGGGGACTTCGAGCAGTACTTC. Encoded protein: CSVGDFEQYF.

This clonotype was seen a few times. A much larger clonotype is one base distant, so this may be a read error. The rearrangement links TRBV15 to TRBJ2-3, with 9 bases lining up with TRBD1. The V gene's germline CDR1 is LNHNV and CDR2 YYDKDF (reference sequence). The CDR3 runs to 15 residues. The CDR3 DNA reads as TGTGCCACCAGCATAGGGACAGGGAGTACAGATACGCAGTGTTTT. Translating it yields CATSIGTGSTDTQCF.

Comment on this clonotype: It may be a read error: a sequence one base away is much more abundant. V gene TRBV18 combines with J gene TRBJ2-3; 8 bases match TRBD1. CDR1 is KGHSH and CDR2 is LQKENI in the germline V gene. V lost 3 bases, J lost 10 bases, and 15 bases stayed unmatched. This CDR3 region has 16 residues. The CDR3 loop is CASSPQSPGTGGPQYF. In DNA form, the CDR3 reads TGTGCCAGCTCACCCCAAAGTCCCGGGACAGGAGGGCCGCAGTATTTT.

This clonotype was seen many times. The V and J genes are TRBV30 and TRBJ2-1, with TRBD1 matching over 11 bases. This CDR3 spans 14 amino acids. V lost 5 bases and J lost 9; bases outside the gene matches: 9. Germline CDR1 GTSNPN, CDR2 SVGIG (reference sequence). Here the CDR3 DNA reads TGTGCCTGGGAAAGGGACAGGGGGTTGGGTGAGCAGTTCTTC. This gives the protein CAWERDRGLGEQFF.

This clonotype was detected many times. The chain has TRBV28 and TRBJ1-1, with D perhaps TRBD1 (5 bases). Trimming cost V 7 bases and J 6 bases, with 18 bases left between them. Germline-derived CDR1 and CDR2 are MDHEN and SYDVKM. CDR3 size: 14 residues. The DNA of the CDR3 is TGTGCCAGCATTTCAGGGTCCTTTGACGCTGAAGCTTTCTTT. Translation: CASISGSFDAEAFF.

At least ten counts were recorded for this clonotype. The gene calls are TRBV28 and TRBJ2-6, with D tentatively TRBD1 or TRBD2 (5 bases each). Germline V gives CDR1 MDHEN, CDR2 SYDVKM. V was trimmed by 3 bases and J by 4 bases, leaving 10 bases between them. The CDR3 has 15 amino acids. The CDR3 DNA sequence: TGTGCCAGCAGTTTTGAGGGGAAGGGGGCCAACGTCCTGACTTTC. Translation gives CASSFEGKGANVLTF.

A remark on this clonotype: At one boundary the junction diverges from the germline segment, which might be a read error. This chain joins TRBV24-1 and TRBJ2-3; the match to TRBD2 covers 11 bases. The CDR3 length is 15 residues. Germline-derived CDR1 and CDR2 are KGHDR and SFDVKD. CDR3 nucleotide sequence: TGTGCCACCAGCCAAACTAGCGGGAGCACAGATATGCAGTATTTT. Translating it yields CATSQTSGSTDMQYF.

This clonotype showed up many times. The V gene is TRBV20-1, the J gene TRBJ2-3, with 11 bases fitting TRBD1. The CDR3 has 15 amino acids. V dropped 0 bases and J dropped 5; count of bases not matched to a gene: 4. Germline V lookup: CDR1 DFQATT, CDR2 SNEGSKA (reference sequence). The CDR3 region is CSARDGQGAQDTQYF. The CDR3 bases are TGCAGTGCTAGAGATGGACAGGGGGCCCAAGATACGCAGTATTTT.

The sample holds a few counts of this clonotype. The chain is built from TRBV6-1 and TRBJ2-7; D might be TRBD1 or TRBD2, each matching 6 bases. This CDR3 has 14 residues. Germline V gives CDR1 MNHNS, CDR2 SASEGT. The germline V and J ends were trimmed by 5 bases and 5 bases, with 16 bases remaining between them. The CDR3 sequence: CASSRWGAIDEQYF. For the CDR3, the DNA is TGTGCCAGCAGTCGATGGGGGGCAATCGACGAGCAGTACTTC.

This sequence joins TRBV19 and TRBJ1-2; the match to TRBD1 covers 7 bases. Germline CDR1 and CDR2: LNHDA and SQIVND (reference sequence). This CDR3 region has 14 residues. V shed 3 bases and J 4 bases; nucleotides not matched to a gene: 5. Here the CDR3 DNA reads TGTGCCAGTAGTATTCCGGGACAGATCTATGGCTACACCTTC. Translation gives CASSIPGQIYGYTF.

This clonotype was seen repeatedly, ten times or more. The chain has TRBV2 and TRBJ2-7, with 9 bases matching TRBD1. The CDR3 is 14 amino acids. J was trimmed by 2 bases and V by 3 bases; bases with no gene match: 2. The germline CDR1 and CDR2 sequences are SNHLY and FYNNEI. CDR3 in DNA: TGTGCCAGCAGTGATGGGACAGGGCCCTACGAGCAGTACTTC. Its translation is CASSDGTGPYEQYF.

This clonotype was picked up many times. As DNA, the CDR3 is TGTGCCAGCAGCTTAGCTGACCAGGGAGAGGCTGGGGCCAACGTCCTGACTTTC. Translation: CASSLADQGEAGANVLTF. This chain joins TRBV7-9 and TRBJ2-6; D may be TRBD1 or TRBD2 (5 bases each). Germline V gene sequence: CDR1 SEHNR, CDR2 FQNEAQ (reference sequence). This CDR3 spans 18 amino acids. Trimming cost V 0 bases and J 2 bases, with 14 bases left between them.

The CDR3 loop is CSAFYGGSGYGQYF. CDR3 sequence (DNA): TGCAGTGCTTTTTATGGGGGGTCCGGATACGGGCAGTATTTT. The gene calls are TRBV20-1 and TRBJ2-3; maybe TRBD2 (6 bases). The V gene lost 5 bases and the J gene lost 11 bases, with 23 bases spanning the gap. The CDR3 runs 14 residues. Germline V gene sequence: CDR1 DFQATT, CDR2 SNEGSKA (reference sequence).

Ten or more counts support this clonotype. This chain uses TRBV11-3 with TRBJ2-1; D assignment may be TRBD1 or TRBD2 (5 bases each). The length of the CDR3 is 15 residues. CDR1 is SGHNT, CDR2 YENEEA, per germline. Deletions cut 5 bases from V and 2 bases from J, with 13 bases between. The CDR3 DNA follows: TGTGCCAGCAGCCCGGGACGCCACCCCTACAATGAGCAGTTCTTC. As protein: CASSPGRHPYNEQFF.